These 16 T cell receptor beta chains were sequenced from one sample in a study of regulatory T cells in long-lasting Graves disease. Regarding time point: persistent/refractory GD, antithyroid drugs over 5 years with positive TRAb. The TCR library was made from RNA that had been extracted from PBMCs in TRIzol. Through Arm-PCR of CDR3 regions and iRepertoire HTBI primers, TCR beta libraries were built. TCRdb re-called the multiplex PCR reads through MiXCR, storing one row per CDR3 protein. The table records roughly 450,000 distinct CDR3 sequences, less than 25% of them present only once. The sample here was peripheral blood mononuclear cells (PBMCs), taken when the disease was refractory, from a patient treated with antithyroid drugs. These receptors were obtained from a female donor with Graves disease.

The chain carries TRBV20-1 and TRBJ2-7; TRBD2 is a possible D gene (5 bases). This CDR3 spans 14 amino acids. Per germline, CDR1 DFQATT and CDR2 SNEGSKA (reference sequence). V dropped 3 bases and J dropped 0 bases, with 12 bases sitting between them. CDR3 sequence: CSASEREISYEQYF. DNA for the CDR3: TGCAGTGCTAGCGAGAGGGAAATCTCCTACGAGCAGTACTTC.

This clonotype was seen just once. The chain uses TRBV29-1 and TRBJ2-1, with a possible D match to TRBD2 (6 bases). Germline CDR1 SQVTM, CDR2 ANQGSEA. V gave up 6 bases and J gave up 0 bases, with 12 bases separating them. The CDR3 spans 14 residues. For the CDR3, the DNA is TGCAGCGTCAGGACGGACTACTCCTACAATGAGCAGTTCTTC. Its translation: CSVRTDYSYNEQFF.

In its sample, this clonotype was seen many times. The rearrangement uses TRBV28 and TRBJ1-4, with a weak D call TRBD1 (5 bases). V was pared by 5 bases and J by 5 bases, with 12 bases between. Germline lookup yields CDR1 MDHEN and CDR2 SYDVKM. CDR3 size: 14 residues. CDR3 sequence reads: CASSPGNRNEKLFF. CDR3 bases: TGTGCCAGCAGTCCAGGGAACAGGAATGAAAAACTGTTTTTT.

J is TRBJ1-4 and V is TRBV5-5; D possibly corresponds to TRBD1 (6 bases). The CDR3 spans 16 residues. Germline-derived CDR1 and CDR2 are SGHKS and YYEKEE (reference sequence). V lost 3 bases and J 3 bases, leaving 15 bases between the germline ends. The DNA for the CDR3 is TGTGCCAGCAGCTACTGGAGGGGGGGGTCTAATGAAAAACTGTTTTTT. It translates to CASSYWRGGSNEKLFF.

CDR3 DNA sequence: TGCAGTGCTAGGCACGGGGACAGGGTCCACGAGCAGTACTTC. It encodes CSARHGDRVHEQYF. V is TRBV20-1 and J is TRBJ2-7, with TRBD1 matching over 9 bases. CDR1 DFQATT and CDR2 SNEGSKA come from the germline V gene (reference sequence). The CDR3 sequence is 14 residues long. J gave up 5 bases and V 3 bases, and 8 bases lay outside the gene matches.

The rearrangement joins TRBV11-3 to TRBJ2-2; TRBD1 might be the D (6 bases). Per germline, CDR1 SGHNT and CDR2 YENEEA. V gave up 4 bases and J gave up 3 bases, with 15 bases separating them. The CDR3 has 16 residues. CDR3 bases: TGTGCCAGCAGCTCCACAGGGATTTTGGACACCGGGGAGCTGTTTTTT. Residues: CASSSTGILDTGELFF.

This clonotype was seen only once. A much more abundant neighbour one base away suggests this may be a read error. The CDR3 sequence is CASSLEARVQETQYF. The CDR3 coding sequence is TGTGCCAGCAGTTTAGAGGCCAGGGTCCAAGAGACCCAGTACTTC. The V and J genes are TRBV28 and TRBJ2-5; D is possibly TRBD1 (5 bases). Germline V gene lookup returns CDR1 MDHEN and CDR2 SYDVKM. The V gene lost 2 bases and the J gene lost 1 base, with 11 bases spanning the gap. The CDR3 covers 15 residues.

This clonotype was picked up a small number of times. J is TRBJ1-1 and V is TRBV4-1, with 7 bases that match TRBD1. The CDR3 sequence is 15 residues long. From germline, CDR1 is MGHRA and CDR2 YSYEKL. Trimming cost V 4 bases and J 6 bases; bases outside gene matches: 11. The CDR3 DNA reads TGCGCCAGCAGCCGAGTCGGACAGGTCCCCCCTGAAGCTTTCTTT. Its protein is CASSRVGQVPPEAFF.

Comment on this clonotype: A much larger clone differs by one base, so this may be a read error. The chain recombines TRBV7-3 with TRBJ1-6; maybe TRBD1 (6 bases). The CDR3 is made up of 15 amino acids. Looked up from germline, CDR1 is SGHTA and CDR2 is FQGTGA. The CDR3 spells CAGSPSTGPNSPLHF. The DNA of the CDR3 is TGTGCCGGCAGCCCCTCGACAGGACCGAATTCACCCCTCCACTTT.

The chain combines TRBV2 with TRBJ2-3; 8 bases line up with TRBD2. The CDR3 has 15 residues. Germline V gives CDR1 SNHLY, CDR2 FYNNEI. V shed 4 bases and J 3 bases; nucleotides not matched to a gene: 6. The chain's CDR3 is CASSVEAGVTDTQYF. The CDR3 DNA reads TGTGCCAGCAGTGTTGAAGCGGGAGTTACAGATACGCAGTATTTT.

The gene calls are TRBV7-2 and TRBJ2-7; 7 bases are shared with TRBD2. The ends lost 4 bases at V and 2 bases at J; junction bases unmatched: 11. CDR1 and CDR2 from the germline V gene are SGHTA and FQGNSA. The CDR3 totals 16 residues. The CDR3 bases are TGTGCCAGCAGCTCCCCGGGGGGACGTAAAACCTACGAGCAGTACTTC. This codes for CASSSPGGRKTYEQYF.

This clonotype has only a few counts. The chain couples TRBV9 to TRBJ2-7; D remains unclear. The V gene's germline CDR1 is SGDLS and CDR2 YYNGEE. The V and J ends lost 2 bases and 6 bases respectively, with 12 bases between them. The CDR3 contains 13 residues. As DNA, the CDR3 is TGTGCCAGCAGCGTCCACAACGTTGGCGAGCAGTACTTC. This codes for CASSVHNVGEQYF.

This clonotype was picked up many times. The V call is TRBV6-1, the J call TRBJ1-5; D is undetermined. This CDR3 region has 15 residues. CDR1 and CDR2 (germline): MNHNS, SASEGT. Trimming removed 7 bases from V and 3 bases from J, with 16 bases in between. The CDR3 protein is CASIGGLLSNQPQHF. The CDR3, as DNA: TGTGCCAGCATCGGTGGTCTCCTCTCCAATCAGCCCCAGCATTTT.

This clonotype has just a few counts. CDR3 nucleotides: TGTGCCAGCAGCTCCAGGGTTACAGGGGCTGCCTACAATGAGCAGTTCTTC. Protein sequence: CASSSRVTGAAYNEQFF. The genes are TRBV11-2 and TRBJ2-1, with 7 bases aligning to TRBD1. The CDR3 consists of 17 residues. The germline gives CDR1 SGHAT, CDR2 FQNNGV. V lost 4 bases, J lost 2 bases, and 11 bases stayed unmatched.

The genes are TRBV27 and TRBJ2-5, with a weak D call TRBD1 (6 bases). In germline, CDR1 is MNHEY, CDR2 SMNVEV (reference sequence). V was cut by 5 bases and J by 5 bases, with 15 bases left in between. The CDR3 runs 14 residues. The chain's CDR3 is CASSIIQGVETQYF. CDR3 DNA: TGTGCCAGCAGTATAATACAGGGTGTGGAGACCCAGTACTTC.

The table lists this clonotype with many counts. This chain uses TRBV2 with TRBJ2-6; D is ambiguous. Germline loops: CDR1 SNHLY, CDR2 FYNNEI. CDR3 length: 15 amino acids. V was trimmed by 8 bases and J by 0 bases, leaving 11 bases between them. The CDR3 spells CASRSYSSGANVLTF. The CDR3 region has the DNA TGTGCCAGCCGATCGTATAGCTCTGGGGCCAACGTCCTGACTTTC. The full variable domain, its missing parts supplied by reference TRBV2 and TRBJ2-6, is EPEVTQTPSHQVTQMGQEVILRCVPISNHLYFYWYRQILGQKVEFLVSFYNNEISEKSEIFDDQFSVERPDGSNFTLKIRSTKLEDSAMYFCASRSYSSGANVLTFGAGSRLTVL.